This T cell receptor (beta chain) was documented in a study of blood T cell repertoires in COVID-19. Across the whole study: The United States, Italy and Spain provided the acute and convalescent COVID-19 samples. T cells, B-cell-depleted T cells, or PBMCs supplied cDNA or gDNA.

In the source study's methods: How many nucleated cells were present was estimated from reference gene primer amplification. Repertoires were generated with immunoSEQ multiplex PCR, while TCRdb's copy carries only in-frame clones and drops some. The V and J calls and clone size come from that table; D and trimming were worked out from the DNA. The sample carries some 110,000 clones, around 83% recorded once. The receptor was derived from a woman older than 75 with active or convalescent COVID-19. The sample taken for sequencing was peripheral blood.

The CDR3 is CASSVDRGGETQYF. The CDR3 nucleotides read TGTGCCAGCAGCGTGGACAGGGGGGGAGAGACCCAGTACTTC. J is TRBJ2-5 and V is TRBV5-4; 10 positions agree with TRBD1. CDR1 is SGHNT and CDR2 is YYREEE in the germline V gene (reference sequence). J was trimmed by 4 bases and V by 4 bases; bases with no gene match: 4. This CDR3 comprises 14 residues.